This T cell receptor (beta chain) was recorded in a study of blood T cell repertoires in COVID-19. For the study at large: COVID-19 samples, acute and convalescent, were from the United States, Italy and Spain. T cells, B-cell-depleted T cells, or PBMCs supplied cDNA or gDNA.

In the study's own analysis: Nucleated cell counts were estimated from reference gene primer amplification. Data came from immunoSEQ multiplex PCR; TCRdb stores just in-frame clones and leaves some out. V and J calls and clone size are as listed in that table; D and trimming were resolved from the DNA. The table has 25,000 to 30,000 clones, approximately 79% seen once. The TCR was taken from a boy aged 2 to 10 with active or convalescent COVID-19. Sample: peripheral blood.

Here the CDR3 reads CASSPCGQGANTGELFF. The DNA for the CDR3 is TGTGCCAGCAGCCCCTGTGGCCAGGGGGCGAACACCGGGGAGCTGTTTTTT. The chain employs TRBV21-1 and TRBJ2-2; the table gives TRBD1 as D, unverified against the DNA. TRBV21-1 is termed a pseudogene. The CDR3 sequence is 17 residues long.